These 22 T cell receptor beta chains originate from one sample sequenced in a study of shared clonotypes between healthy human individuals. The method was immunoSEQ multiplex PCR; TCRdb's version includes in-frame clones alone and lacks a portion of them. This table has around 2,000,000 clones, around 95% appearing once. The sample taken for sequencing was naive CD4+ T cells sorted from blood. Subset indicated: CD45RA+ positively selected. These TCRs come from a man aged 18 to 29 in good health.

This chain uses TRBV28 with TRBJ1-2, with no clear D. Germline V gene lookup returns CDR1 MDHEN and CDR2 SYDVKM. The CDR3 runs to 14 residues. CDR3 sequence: CATQNGGTNYGYTF. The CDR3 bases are TGTGCAACCCAAAACGGCGGCACCAACTATGGCTACACCTTC.

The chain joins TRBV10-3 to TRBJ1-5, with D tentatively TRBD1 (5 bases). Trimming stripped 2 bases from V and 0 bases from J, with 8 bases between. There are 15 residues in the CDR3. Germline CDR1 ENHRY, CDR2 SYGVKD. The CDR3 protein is CAISETRASNQPQHF. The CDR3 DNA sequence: TGTGCCATCAGTGAGACCAGGGCTAGCAATCAGCCCCAGCATTTT.

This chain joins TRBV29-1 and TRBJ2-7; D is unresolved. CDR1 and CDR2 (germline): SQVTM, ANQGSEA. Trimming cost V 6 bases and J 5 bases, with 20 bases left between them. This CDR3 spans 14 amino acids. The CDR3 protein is CSVFGPPLGNEQYF. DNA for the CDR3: TGCAGCGTCTTCGGACCGCCACTTGGGAACGAGCAGTACTTC.

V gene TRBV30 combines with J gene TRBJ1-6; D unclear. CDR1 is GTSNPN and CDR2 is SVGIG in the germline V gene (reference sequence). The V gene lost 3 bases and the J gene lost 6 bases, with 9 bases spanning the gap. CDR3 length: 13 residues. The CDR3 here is CAWRRTGNSPLHF. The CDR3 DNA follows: TGTGCCTGGAGAAGGACGGGTAATTCACCCCTCCACTTT. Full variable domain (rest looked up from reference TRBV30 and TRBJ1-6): SQTIHQWPATLVQPVGSPLSLECTVEGTSNPNLYWYRQAAGRGLQLLFYSVGIGQISSEVPQNLSASRPQDRQFILSSKKLLLSDSGFYLCAWRRTGNSPLHFGNGTRLTVT.

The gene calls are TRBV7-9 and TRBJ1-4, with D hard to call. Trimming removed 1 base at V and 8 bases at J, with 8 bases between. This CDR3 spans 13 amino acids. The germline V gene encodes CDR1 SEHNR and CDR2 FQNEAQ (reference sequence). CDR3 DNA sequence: TGTGCCAGCAGCTTAGGACGAGGGGAAAAACTGTTTTTT. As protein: CASSLGRGEKLFF.

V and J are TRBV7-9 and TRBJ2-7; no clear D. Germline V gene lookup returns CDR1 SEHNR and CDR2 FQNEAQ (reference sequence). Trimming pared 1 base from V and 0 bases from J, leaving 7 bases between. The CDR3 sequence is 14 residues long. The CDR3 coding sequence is TGTGCCAGCAGCTTAGAGGCCGGCTCCTACGAGCAGTACTTC. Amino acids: CASSLEAGSYEQYF.

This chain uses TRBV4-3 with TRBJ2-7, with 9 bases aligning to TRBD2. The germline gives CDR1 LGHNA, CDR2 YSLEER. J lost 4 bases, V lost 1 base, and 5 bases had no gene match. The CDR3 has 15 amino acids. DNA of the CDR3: TGCGCCAGCAGCCAAGGGCGGGAGGGAACTTACGAGCAGTACTTC. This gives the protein CASSQGREGTYEQYF.

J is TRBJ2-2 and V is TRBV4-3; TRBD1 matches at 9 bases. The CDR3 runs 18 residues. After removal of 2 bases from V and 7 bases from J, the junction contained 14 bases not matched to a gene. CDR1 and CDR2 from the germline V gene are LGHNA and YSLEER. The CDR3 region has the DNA TGCGCCAGCAGCCAACATCCCCCCGGGACAGGGTTTTTCGGGGAGCTGTTTTTT. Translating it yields CASSQHPPGTGFFGELFF.

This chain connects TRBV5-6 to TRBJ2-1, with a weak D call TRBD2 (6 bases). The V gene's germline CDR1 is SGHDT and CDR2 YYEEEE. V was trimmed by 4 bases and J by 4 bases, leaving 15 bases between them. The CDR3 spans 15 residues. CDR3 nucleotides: TGTGCCAGCAGCCGAGGGACTTTCTATTACAATGAGCAGTTCTTC. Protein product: CASSRGTFYYNEQFF.

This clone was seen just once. The CDR3 spells CASSPKGPSSYNEQFF. CDR3 nucleotides: TGTGCCAGCAGCCCCAAGGGGCCCAGCTCCTACAATGAGCAGTTCTTC. V and J are TRBV7-9 and TRBJ2-1; possible D gene TRBD1, 5 bases. Trimming pared 5 bases from V and 0 bases from J, leaving 14 bases between. Germline V CDR1 and CDR2: SEHNR, FQNEAQ (reference sequence). This CDR3 has 16 residues.

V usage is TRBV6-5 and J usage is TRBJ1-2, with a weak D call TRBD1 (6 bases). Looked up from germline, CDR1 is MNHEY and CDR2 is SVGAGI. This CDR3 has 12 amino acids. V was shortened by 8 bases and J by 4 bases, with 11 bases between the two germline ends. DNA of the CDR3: TGTGCCAGCTCCCAGGGGCTCTATGGCTACACCTTC. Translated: CASSQGLYGYTF.

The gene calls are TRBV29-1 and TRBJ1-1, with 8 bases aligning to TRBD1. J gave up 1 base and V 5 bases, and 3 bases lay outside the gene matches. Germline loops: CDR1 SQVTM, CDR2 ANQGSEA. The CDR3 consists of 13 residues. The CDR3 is CSVPGQANTEAFF. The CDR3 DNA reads TGCAGCGTTCCGGGACAGGCGAACACTGAAGCTTTCTTT.

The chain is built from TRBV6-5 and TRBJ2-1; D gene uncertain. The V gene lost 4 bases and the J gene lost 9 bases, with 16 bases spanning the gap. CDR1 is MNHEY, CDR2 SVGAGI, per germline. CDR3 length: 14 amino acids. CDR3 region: CASSSGTPYTEQFF. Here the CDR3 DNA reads TGTGCCAGCAGTTCAGGTACCCCTTATACTGAGCAGTTCTTC.

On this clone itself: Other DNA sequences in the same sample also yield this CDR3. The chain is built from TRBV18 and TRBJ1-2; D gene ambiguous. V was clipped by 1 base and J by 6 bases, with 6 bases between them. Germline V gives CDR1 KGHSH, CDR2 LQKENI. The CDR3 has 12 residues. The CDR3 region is CASSPRADGYTF. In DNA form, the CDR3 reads TGTGCCAGCTCACCACGGGCCGATGGCTACACCTTC. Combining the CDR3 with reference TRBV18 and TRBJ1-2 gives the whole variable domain NAGVMQNPRHLVRRRGQEARLRCSPMKGHSHVYWYRQLPEEGLKFMVYLQKENIIDESGMPKERFSAEFPKEGPSILRIQQVVRGDSAAYFCASSPRADGYTFGSGTRLTVV.

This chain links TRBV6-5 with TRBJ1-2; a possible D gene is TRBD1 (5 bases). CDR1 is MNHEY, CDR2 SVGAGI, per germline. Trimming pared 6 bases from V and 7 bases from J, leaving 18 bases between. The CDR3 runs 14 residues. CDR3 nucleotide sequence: TGTGCCAGCAGCCGGGACGTAGAAGGCCTTGGCTACACCTTC. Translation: CASSRDVEGLGYTF.

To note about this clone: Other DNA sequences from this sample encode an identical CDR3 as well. The CDR3 bases are TGTGCCAGCAGCTTGCTAGCGGGAGAGACCCAGTACTTC. Translating gives CASSLLAGETQYF. The chain recombines TRBV11-3 with TRBJ2-5, with 8 nucleotides matching TRBD2. V lost 3 bases and J lost 4; bases outside the gene matches: 1. This CDR3 comprises 13 residues. Germline V gene sequence: CDR1 SGHNT, CDR2 YENEEA. The variable domain in full, with the rest retrieved from reference TRBV11-3 and TRBJ2-5, is EAGVVQSPRYKIIEKKQPVAFWCNPISGHNTLYWYLQNLGQGPELLIRYENEEAVDDSQLPKDRFSAERLKGVDSTLKIQPAELGDSAVYLCASSLLAGETQYFGPGTRLLVL.

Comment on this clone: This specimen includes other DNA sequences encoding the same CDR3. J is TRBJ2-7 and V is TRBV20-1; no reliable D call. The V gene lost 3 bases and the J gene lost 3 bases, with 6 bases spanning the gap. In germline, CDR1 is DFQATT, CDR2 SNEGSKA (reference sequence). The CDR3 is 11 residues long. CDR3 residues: CSASSDYEQYF. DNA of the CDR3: TGCAGTGCTAGTTCTGACTACGAGCAGTACTTC.

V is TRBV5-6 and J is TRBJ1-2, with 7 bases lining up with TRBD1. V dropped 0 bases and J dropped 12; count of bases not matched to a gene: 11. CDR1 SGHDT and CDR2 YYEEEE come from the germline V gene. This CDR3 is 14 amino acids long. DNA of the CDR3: TGTGCCAGCAGCTTGGGACAGGGAATATCCTTTGACACCTTC. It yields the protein CASSLGQGISFDTF.

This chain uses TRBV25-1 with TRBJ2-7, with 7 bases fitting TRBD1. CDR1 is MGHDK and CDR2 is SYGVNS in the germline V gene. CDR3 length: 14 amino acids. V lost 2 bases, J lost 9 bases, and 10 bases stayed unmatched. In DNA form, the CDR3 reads TGTGCCAGCAGTGAAGCCGGACAGGCCTTGGGGCAGTACTTC. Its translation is CASSEAGQALGQYF.

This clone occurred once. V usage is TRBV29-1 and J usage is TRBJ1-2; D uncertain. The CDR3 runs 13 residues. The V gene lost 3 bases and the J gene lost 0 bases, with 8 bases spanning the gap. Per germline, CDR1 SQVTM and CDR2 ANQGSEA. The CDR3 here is CSVDGGANYGYTF. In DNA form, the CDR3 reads TGCAGCGTTGATGGTGGAGCTAACTATGGCTACACCTTC.

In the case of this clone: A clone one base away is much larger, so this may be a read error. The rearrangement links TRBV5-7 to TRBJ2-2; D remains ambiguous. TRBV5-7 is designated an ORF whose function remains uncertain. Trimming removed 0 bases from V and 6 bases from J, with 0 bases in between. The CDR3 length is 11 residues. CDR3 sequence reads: CASSLAGELFF. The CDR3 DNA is TGTGCCAGCAGCTTGGCCGGGGAGCTGTTTTTT.

CDR3: CASSLGGYEQFF. CDR3 coding DNA: TGTGCCAGCAGCTTGGGGGGTTATGAGCAGTTCTTC. This chain connects TRBV5-4 to TRBJ2-1, with D unresolved. CDR3 length: 12 amino acids. Germline loops: CDR1 SGHNT, CDR2 YYREEE (reference sequence). The germline V and J ends were trimmed by 0 bases and 8 bases, with 6 bases remaining between them.